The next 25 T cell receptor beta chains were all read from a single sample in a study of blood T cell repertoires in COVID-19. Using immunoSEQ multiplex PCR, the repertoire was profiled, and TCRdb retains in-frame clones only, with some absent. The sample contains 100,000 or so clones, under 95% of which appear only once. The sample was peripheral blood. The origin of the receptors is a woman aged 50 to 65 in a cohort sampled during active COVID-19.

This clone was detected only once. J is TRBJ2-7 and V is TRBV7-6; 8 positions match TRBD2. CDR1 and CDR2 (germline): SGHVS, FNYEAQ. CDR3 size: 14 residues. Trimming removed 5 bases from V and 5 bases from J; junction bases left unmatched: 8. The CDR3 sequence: CASSPGTRLDEQYF. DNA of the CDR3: TGTGCCAGCAGCCCGGGGACTAGACTGGACGAGCAGTACTTC.

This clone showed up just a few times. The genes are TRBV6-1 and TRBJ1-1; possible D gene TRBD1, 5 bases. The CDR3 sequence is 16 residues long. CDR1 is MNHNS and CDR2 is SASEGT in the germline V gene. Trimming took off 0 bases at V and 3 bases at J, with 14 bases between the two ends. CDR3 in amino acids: CASSEAMGTLDTEAFF. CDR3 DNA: TGTGCCAGCAGTGAAGCCATGGGGACTTTGGACACTGAAGCTTTCTTT.

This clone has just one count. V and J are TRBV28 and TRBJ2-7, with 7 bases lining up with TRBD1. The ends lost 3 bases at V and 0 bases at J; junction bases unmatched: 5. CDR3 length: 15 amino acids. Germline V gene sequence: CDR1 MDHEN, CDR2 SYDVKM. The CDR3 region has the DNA TGTGCCAGCAGTTTTGGGGACAGTAGCTCCTACGAGCAGTACTTC. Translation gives CASSFGDSSSYEQYF.

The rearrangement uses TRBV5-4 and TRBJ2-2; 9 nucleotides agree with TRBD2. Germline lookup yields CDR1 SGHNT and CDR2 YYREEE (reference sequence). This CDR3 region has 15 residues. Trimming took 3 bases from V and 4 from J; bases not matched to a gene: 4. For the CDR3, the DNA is TGTGCCAGCAGCTCCGGGACTAGCCGCACCGGGGAGCTGTTTTTT. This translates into CASSSGTSRTGELFF.

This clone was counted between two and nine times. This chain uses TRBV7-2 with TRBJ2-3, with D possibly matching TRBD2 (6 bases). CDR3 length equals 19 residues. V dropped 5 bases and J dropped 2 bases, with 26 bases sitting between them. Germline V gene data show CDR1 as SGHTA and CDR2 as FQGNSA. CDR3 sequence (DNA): TGTGCCAGCAGCGGGGGGACCCGCTTATGGGCCAGGTTCACAGATACGCAGTATTTT. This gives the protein CASSGGTRLWARFTDTQYF.

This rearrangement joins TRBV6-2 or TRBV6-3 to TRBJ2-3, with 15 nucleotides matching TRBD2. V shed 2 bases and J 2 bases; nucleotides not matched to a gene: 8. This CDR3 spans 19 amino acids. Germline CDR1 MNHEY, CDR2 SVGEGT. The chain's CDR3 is CASSYRLGLAGGNTDTQYF. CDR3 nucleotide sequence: TGTGCCAGCAGTTACCGCTTGGGACTAGCGGGGGGAAACACAGATACGCAGTATTTT.

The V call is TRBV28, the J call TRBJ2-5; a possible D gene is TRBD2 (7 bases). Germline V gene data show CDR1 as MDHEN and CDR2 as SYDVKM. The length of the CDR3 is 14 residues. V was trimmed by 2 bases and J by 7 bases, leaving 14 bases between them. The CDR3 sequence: CASSLGGGGMTQYF. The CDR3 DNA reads TGTGCCAGCAGTTTAGGAGGGGGGGGAATGACCCAGTACTTC. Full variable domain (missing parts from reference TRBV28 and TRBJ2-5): DVKVTQSSRYLVKRTGEKVFLECVQDMDHENMFWYRQDPGLGLRLIYFSYDVKMKEKGDIPEGYSVSREKKERFSLILESASTNQTSMYLCASSLGGGGMTQYFGPGTRLLVL.

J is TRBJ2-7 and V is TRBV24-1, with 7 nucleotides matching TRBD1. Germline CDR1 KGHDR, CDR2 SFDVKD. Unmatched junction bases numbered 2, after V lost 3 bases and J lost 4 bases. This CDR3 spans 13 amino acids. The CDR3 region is CATSDQGDYEQYF. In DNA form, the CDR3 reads TGTGCCACCAGTGATCAGGGGGATTACGAGCAGTACTTC.

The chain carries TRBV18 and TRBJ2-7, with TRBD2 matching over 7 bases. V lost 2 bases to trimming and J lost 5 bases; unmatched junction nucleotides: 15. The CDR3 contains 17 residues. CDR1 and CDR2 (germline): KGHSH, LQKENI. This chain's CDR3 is CASSPGWLGGRVNEQYF. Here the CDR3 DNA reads TGTGCCAGCTCACCAGGCTGGTTGGGAGGGAGAGTGAACGAGCAGTACTTC.

CDR3 residues: CASSQVGGTTSPRELFF. CDR3 DNA sequence: TGTGCCAGCAGCCAAGTAGGAGGGACCACTTCGCCAAGGGAGCTGTTTTTT. This chain links TRBV3-1 (or the pseudogene TRBV3-2) with TRBJ2-2, with D tentatively TRBD2 (6 bases). The V end lost 1 base, the J end lost 9 bases, and 21 bases lay between the germline ends. The CDR3 sequence is 17 residues long. Germline V gene lookup returns CDR1 LGHDT and CDR2 YNNKEL (reference sequence).

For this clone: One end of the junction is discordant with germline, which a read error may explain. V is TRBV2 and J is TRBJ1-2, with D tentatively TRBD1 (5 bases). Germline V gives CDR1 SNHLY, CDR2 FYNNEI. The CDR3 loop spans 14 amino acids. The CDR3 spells CASREDRANYGYTF. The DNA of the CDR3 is TGTGCCAGCAGGGAAGACAGAGCTAACTATGGCTACACCTTC.

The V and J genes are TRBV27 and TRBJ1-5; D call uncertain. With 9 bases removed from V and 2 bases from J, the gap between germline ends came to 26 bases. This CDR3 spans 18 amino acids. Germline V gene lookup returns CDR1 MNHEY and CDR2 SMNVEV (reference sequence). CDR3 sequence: CASASPFRWFSGNQPQHF. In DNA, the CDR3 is TGTGCCAGTGCATCGCCGTTTCGGTGGTTCTCGGGCAATCAGCCCCAGCATTTT.

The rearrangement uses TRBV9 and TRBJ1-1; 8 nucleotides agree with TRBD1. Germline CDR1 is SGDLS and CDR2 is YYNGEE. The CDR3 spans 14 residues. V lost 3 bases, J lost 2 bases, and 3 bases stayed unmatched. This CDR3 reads CASSAQGANTEAFF. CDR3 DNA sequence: TGTGCCAGCAGCGCGCAGGGGGCCAACACTGAAGCTTTCTTT.

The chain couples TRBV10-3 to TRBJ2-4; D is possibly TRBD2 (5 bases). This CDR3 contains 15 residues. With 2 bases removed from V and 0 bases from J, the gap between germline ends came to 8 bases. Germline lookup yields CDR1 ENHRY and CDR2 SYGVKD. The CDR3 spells CAISEGGLAKNIQYF. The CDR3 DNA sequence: TGTGCCATCAGTGAGGGCGGGCTAGCCAAAAACATTCAGTACTTC.

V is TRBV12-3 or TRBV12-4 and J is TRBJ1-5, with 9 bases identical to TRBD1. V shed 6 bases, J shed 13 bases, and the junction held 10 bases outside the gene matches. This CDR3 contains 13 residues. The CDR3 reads CASSSGTGRSQHF. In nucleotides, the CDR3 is TGTGCCAGCAGCTCCGGGACAGGGAGGTCTCAGCATTTT.

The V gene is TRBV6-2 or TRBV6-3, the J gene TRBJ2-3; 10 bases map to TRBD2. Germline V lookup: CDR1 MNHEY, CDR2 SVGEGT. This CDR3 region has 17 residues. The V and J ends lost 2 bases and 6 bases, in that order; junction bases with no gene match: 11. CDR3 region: CASSYGLAGAEEDTQYF. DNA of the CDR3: TGTGCCAGCAGTTACGGGCTAGCGGGAGCGGAGGAGGATACGCAGTATTTT.

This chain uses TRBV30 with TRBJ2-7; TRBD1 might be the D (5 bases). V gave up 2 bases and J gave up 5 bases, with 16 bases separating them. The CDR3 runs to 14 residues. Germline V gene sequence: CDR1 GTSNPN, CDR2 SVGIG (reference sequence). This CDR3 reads CAWSPPPQGDEQYF. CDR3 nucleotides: TGTGCCTGGAGTCCACCCCCCCAGGGCGACGAGCAGTACTTC.

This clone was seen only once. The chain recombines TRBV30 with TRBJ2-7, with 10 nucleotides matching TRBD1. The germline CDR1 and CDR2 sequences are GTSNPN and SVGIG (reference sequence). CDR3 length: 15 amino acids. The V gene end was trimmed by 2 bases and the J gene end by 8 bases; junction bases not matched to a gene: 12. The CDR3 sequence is CAWSKSRTGGGKQYF. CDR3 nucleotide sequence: TGTGCCTGGAGTAAGAGTCGGACAGGGGGGGGAAAGCAGTACTTC.

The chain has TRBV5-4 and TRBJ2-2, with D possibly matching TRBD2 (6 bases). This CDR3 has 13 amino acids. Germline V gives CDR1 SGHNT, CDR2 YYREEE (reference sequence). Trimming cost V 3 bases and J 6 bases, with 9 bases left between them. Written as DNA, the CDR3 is TGTGCCAGCAGCTGGAGGGGCTCCGGGGAGCTGTTTTTT. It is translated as CASSWRGSGELFF.

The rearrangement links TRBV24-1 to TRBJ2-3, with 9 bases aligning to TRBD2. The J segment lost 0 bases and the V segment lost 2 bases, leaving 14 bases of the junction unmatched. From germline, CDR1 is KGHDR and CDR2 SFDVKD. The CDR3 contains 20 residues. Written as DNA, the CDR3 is TGTGCCACCAGTGATTATCTGCGGGGGGGCTTAATACATAGCACAGATACGCAGTATTTT. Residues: CATSDYLRGGLIHSTDTQYF.

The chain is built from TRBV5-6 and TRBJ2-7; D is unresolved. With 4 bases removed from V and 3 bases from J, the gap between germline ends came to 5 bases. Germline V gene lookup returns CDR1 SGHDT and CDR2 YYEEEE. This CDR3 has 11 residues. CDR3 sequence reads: CASSVSYEQYF. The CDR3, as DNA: TGTGCCAGCAGCGTGAGCTACGAGCAGTACTTC.

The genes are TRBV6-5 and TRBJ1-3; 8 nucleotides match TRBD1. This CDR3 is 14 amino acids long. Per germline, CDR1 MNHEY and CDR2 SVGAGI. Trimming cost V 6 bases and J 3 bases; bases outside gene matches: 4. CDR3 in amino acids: CASRKDRVGNTIYF. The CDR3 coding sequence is TGTGCCAGCAGAAAGGACAGGGTTGGAAACACCATATATTTT.

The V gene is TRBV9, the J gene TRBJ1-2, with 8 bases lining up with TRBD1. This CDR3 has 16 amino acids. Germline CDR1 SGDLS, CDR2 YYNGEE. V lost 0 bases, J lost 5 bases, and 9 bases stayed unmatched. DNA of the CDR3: TGTGCCAGCAGCGTAGTCCAGGGGGCAGATTCTTATGGCTACACCTTC. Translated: CASSVVQGADSYGYTF.

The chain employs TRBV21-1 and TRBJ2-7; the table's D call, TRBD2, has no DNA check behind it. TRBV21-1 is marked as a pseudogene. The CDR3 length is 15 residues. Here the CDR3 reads CASSNSFLVLYEQYF. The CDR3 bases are TGTGCCAGCAGCAATAGCTTCCTAGTACTCTACGAGCAGTACTTC.

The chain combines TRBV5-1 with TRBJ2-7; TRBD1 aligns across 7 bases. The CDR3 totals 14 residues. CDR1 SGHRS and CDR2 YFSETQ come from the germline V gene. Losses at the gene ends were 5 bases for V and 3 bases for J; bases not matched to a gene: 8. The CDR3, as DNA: TGCGCCAGCAGTCTGACAGGGAATGTCTACGAGCAGTACTTC. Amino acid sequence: CASSLTGNVYEQYF.